This T cell receptor beta chain comes out of a study of blood T cell repertoires in COVID-19. As for the study in general: Spain, Italy and the United States supplied samples that represented acute and convalescent COVID-19.

In the authors' workflow: Estimation of nucleated cell counts relied on the amplification of reference gene primers. Measured with immunoSEQ multiplex PCR; TCRdb has only the in-frame clones, and not every one. The D gene and trimming were derived from the DNA, and the V and J assignments and clone size from that table. Of under 20,000 clones in the sample, 80% to 90% were seen once. The CDR3 spans 15 residues. Germline V gene data show CDR1 as MNHEY and CDR2 as SVGAGI. V was clipped by 7 bases and J by 6 bases, with 22 bases between them. The source of this sequence is a human donor in a cohort sampled during active COVID-19. The rearrangement uses TRBV6-5 and TRBJ2-7, with TRBD2 as a possible D gene (5 bases). The sequenced sample was peripheral blood. This CDR3 is CASNKRGAGTSEQYF. The CDR3 coding sequence is TGTGCCAGCAACAAACGGGGTGCAGGAACTTCCGAGCAGTACTTC.